These T cell receptor beta chains were read from a single sample in a study of regulatory T cells in long-lasting Graves disease. TCRdb re-called the multiplex PCR reads with MiXCR, one entry per CDR3 protein. The table records about 530,000 distinct CDR3 sequences, approximately 16% of them present only once. The data also belong to a second study, concerning T cells in Graves' hyperthyroidism and ophthalmopathy.

The material sequenced was peripheral blood mononuclear cells (PBMCs), taken at new diagnosis, from a patient treated with antithyroid drugs. These receptors were taken from a woman between 40 and 65 years old with Graves disease. CDR3s include the opening cysteine and the closing phenylalanine or tryptophan. A D gene is named only where the DNA matches it firmly. A row's size may be missing; if present it is once, few, many or a size class.

- TRBJ2-5 TRBV20-1 - TGCAGTGCTAGACGTGGGCAAGGGACCCAGTACTTC CSARRGQGTQYF
TRBD1 TRBJ1-5 TRBV19 - TGTGCCAGCCAACAGGGGGCGCAGCCCCAGCATTTT CASQQGAQPQHF
TRBD1 TRBJ1-1 TRBV5-1 - TGCGCCAGCAGCTTAGCCGGGACAGGGGATGTAGCTTTCTTT CASSLAGTGDVAFF
- TRBJ2-7 TRBV5-1 many TGCGCCAGCAGCATAGCTCGGGGTTCCTACGAGCAGTACTTC CASSIARGSYEQYF
- TRBJ1-1 TRBV19 - TGTGCCAGTACCCTGGGCCAAGGGACTGAAGCTTTCTTT CASTLGQGTEAFF
- TRBJ1-1 TRBV4-2 - TGTGCCAGCAGCCAGATGGTCGACACTGAAGCTTTCTTT CASSQMVDTEAFF
- TRBJ1-3 TRBV6-2/TRBV6-3 - TGTGCCAGCAGTGAGCTAGGAGCCCGACTTAAAAACACCATATATTTT CASSELGARLKNTIYF
- TRBJ2-5 TRBV5-1 - TGCGCCAGCGGCTTGCGTGCGGACGAGACCCAGTACTTC CASGLRADETQYF
TRBD1 TRBJ1-1 TRBV6-4 - TGTGCCAGCAGTGACTCGATGGGCAGGGGGCACACTGAAGCTTTCTTT CASSDSMGRGHTEAFF
- TRBJ2-7 TRBV18 many TGTGCCAGCTCACCTAACGGATTAGCGGTCTACGAGCAGTACTTC CASSPNGLAVYEQYF
TRBD2 TRBJ2-3 TRBV3-1 - TGTGCCAGCAGCCCCGGACACTATGGGCTAGCGGGGAGCACAGATACGCAGTATTTT CASSPGHYGLAGSTDTQYF
- TRBJ2-5 TRBV7-3 few TGTGCCAGCAGTTTCACAGGGGGGGTCCAAGAGACCCAGTACTTC CASSFTGGVQETQYF
- TRBJ1-1 TRBV3-1 many TGTGCCAGCAGCCAAGATGCCGGGGGCGGCACTGAAGCTTTCTTT CASSQDAGGGTEAFF
TRBD1 TRBJ2-1 TRBV5-6 many TGTGCCAGCAGCTGGACAGGGGACAATGAGCAGTTCTTC CASSWTGDNEQFF
TRBD1 TRBJ1-2 TRBV20-1 - TGCAGTGCTCCAAGACAGGGAGGGAACTATGGCTACACCTTC CSAPRQGGNYGYTF
TRBD2 TRBJ2-3 TRBV4-1 few TGCGCCAGCAGCCAAGGTAGACTAGCGGCAGACACAGATACGCAGTATTTT CASSQGRLAADTDTQYF